This TCR beta chain originates from a study of cytomegalovirus exposure and HLA in healthy donors. Germline V gene sequence: CDR1 SGHDT, CDR2 YYEEEE. The CDR3 runs to 15 residues. J gave up 5 bases and V 4 bases, and 7 bases lay outside the gene matches. PCR employed 60 Vbeta and 13 Jbeta primers. Method: immunoSEQ multiplex PCR; TCRdb's copy keeps in-frame clones and lacks some. The sample lists around 86,000 clones; less than 8% were seen once. Regarding the study as a whole: It emerged from a later analysis that several of the most significant clusters appeared to be linked to common viral pathogens.

Regarding this clone: What it recognizes is unknown.

The genes are TRBV5-6 and TRBJ1-4, with 8 bases aligning to TRBD1. The sample consisted of PBMCs. The clonotype originates from a man between 50 and 59 years old in good health and CMV-seronegative. CDR3 residues: CASSLLDRENEKLFF. DNA of the CDR3: TGTGCCAGCAGCCTCTTGGACAGGGAAAATGAAAAACTGTTTTTT.